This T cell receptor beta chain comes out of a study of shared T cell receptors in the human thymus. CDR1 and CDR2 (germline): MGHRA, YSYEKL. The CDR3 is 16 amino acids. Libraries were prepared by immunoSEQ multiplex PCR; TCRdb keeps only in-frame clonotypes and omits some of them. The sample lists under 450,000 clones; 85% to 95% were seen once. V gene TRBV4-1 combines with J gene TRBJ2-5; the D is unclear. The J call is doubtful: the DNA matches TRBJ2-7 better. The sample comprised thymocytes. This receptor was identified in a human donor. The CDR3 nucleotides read TGCGCCAGCAGCCAGACCGGACCCCACCTCTCCTACGAGCAGTACTTC. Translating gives CASSQTGPHLSYEQYF.